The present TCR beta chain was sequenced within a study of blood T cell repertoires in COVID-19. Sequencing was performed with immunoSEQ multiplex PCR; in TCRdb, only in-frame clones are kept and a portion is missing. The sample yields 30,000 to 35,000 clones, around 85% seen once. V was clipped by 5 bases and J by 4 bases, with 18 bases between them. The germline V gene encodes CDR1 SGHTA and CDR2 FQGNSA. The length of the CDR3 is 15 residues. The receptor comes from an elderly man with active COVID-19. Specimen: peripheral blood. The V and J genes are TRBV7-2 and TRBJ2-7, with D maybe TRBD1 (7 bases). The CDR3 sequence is CASSGAGTAGYEQYF. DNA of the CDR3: TGTGCCAGCAGCGGCGCGGGGACAGCCGGTTACGAGCAGTACTTC.